Listed below are T cell receptor beta chains from one sample, sequenced in a study of cytomegalovirus exposure and HLA in healthy donors. The table came from immunoSEQ multiplex PCR; TCRdb's copy has only in-frame clones and leaves some out. The table lists approximately 160,000 clones, roughly two thirds of them singletons. Source material: PBMCs. The receptor source for this set is a woman in her thirties or forties in good health and CMV-seropositive. The CDR3 runs from the conserved cysteine through the conserved F or W. A D gene is named only where the DNA matches it firmly. Clone sizes are given selectively: once, few, many, or a class where the clone is expanded.

NA | TRBJ1-5 | NA | TRBV19 | TGTGCCAGTAGCCCCGCGCTCAATCAGCCCCAGCATTTT | CASSPALNQPQHF
NA | TRBJ2-1 | TRBD2 | TRBV23-1 | TGCGCCAGCAGTTACAGGGGCCTTAGCGGGGGGGCGAATGAGCAGTTCTTC | CASSYRGLSGGANEQFF
once | TRBJ2-1 | NA | TRBV29-1 | TGCAGCGTCCACGAGAATGAGCAGTTCTTC | CSVHENEQFF
NA | TRBJ1-1 | NA | TRBV7-3 | TGTGCCAGCAGCCCGCAACAGGGTCTACATACTGAAGCTTTCTTT | CASSPQQGLHTEAFF
NA | TRBJ2-5 | NA | TRBV19 | TGTGCCAGTTCACACCGACAAGAGACCCAGTACTTC | CASSHRQETQYF
NA | TRBJ2-2 | NA | TRBV7-6 | TGTGCCAGCAGCTCCAGGACAGTCGGGGAGCTGTTTTTT | CASSSRTVGELFF
NA | TRBJ1-5 | NA | TRBV5-1 | TGCGCCAGCAGCCCGTCTAGCAATCAGCCCCAGAATTTT | CASSPSSNQPQNF
NA | TRBJ2-7 | TRBD1 | TRBV6-6 | TGTGCCAGCAGCCCCGGGACAGTATGGGAGCAGTACTTC | CASSPGTVWEQYF
few | TRBJ2-7 | NA | TRBV28 | TGTGCCAGCAGTTTGTGGTCGGGAGAGCAGTACTTC | CASSLWSGEQYF
NA | TRBJ1-1 | TRBD1 | TRBV6-5 | TGTGCCAGCAGTTCCAATGCCGGGACAGGGAACACTGAAGCTTTCTTT | CASSSNAGTGNTEAFF
NA | TRBJ1-5 | NA | TRBV18 | TGTGCCAGCTCACCCCTGGCAGATAGCAATCAGCCCCAGCATTTT | CASSPLADSNQPQHF
NA | TRBJ2-7 | NA | TRBV5-4 | TGTGCCAGCAGCTTGTCTTGGGGAGACTCCTACGAGCAGTACTTC | CASSLSWGDSYEQYF
few | TRBJ1-1 | NA | TRBV18 | TGTGCCACCCGAAGGGGTAGGGACACTGAAGCTTTCTTT | CATRRGRDTEAFF
once | TRBJ2-7 | NA | TRBV5-6 | TGTGCCAGCAGCTTGGACAGGGATTTCGCTTTC | CASSLDRDFAF
NA | TRBJ1-5 | NA | TRBV19 | TGTGCCAGTAGGGACCAGGGAAATAGCAATCAGCCCCAGCATTTT | CASRDQGNSNQPQHF
NA | TRBJ1-1 | NA | TRBV29-1 | TGCAGCGTTGAACAGGGGATGTGGACTGAAGCTTTCTTT | CSVEQGMWTEAFF
few | TRBJ2-5 | TRBD1 | TRBV11-3 | TGTGCCAGCAGCATCGGGACAGGGATCCAAGAGACCCAGTACTTC | CASSIGTGIQETQYF
NA | TRBJ2-1 | TRBD1 | TRBV27 | TGTGCCAGCAGTTTAGGACAGGGATACAATGAGCAGTTCTTC | CASSLGQGYNEQFF
NA | TRBJ1-2 | TRBD1 | TRBV5-5 | TGTGCCAGCAGCGCGATTCCGGGACAGGGCGATGGCTACACCTTC | CASSAIPGQGDGYTF
few | TRBJ1-1 | TRBD1 | TRBV9 | TGTGCCAGCAGCGTAGCAGAGGGGGCGCGAAAGACTGAAGCTTTCTTT | CASSVAEGARKTEAFF
NA | TRBJ1-6 | NA | TRBV5-1 | TGCGCCAGCAGCTTGGCCGGACAGAAATATAATTCACCCCTCCACTTT | CASSLAGQKYNSPLHF
NA | TRBJ1-2 | NA | TRBV19 | TGTGCCAGTAGTATAGATCTGTCAGAGGTCTATGGCTACACCTTC | CASSIDLSEVYGYTF
NA | TRBJ2-2 | NA | TRBV7-9 | TGTGCCAGCAGCTGGCCTCAGGGAAAAGATAACGGGGAGCTGTTTTTT | CASSWPQGKDNGELFF
NA | TRBJ2-1 | NA | TRBV5-6 | TGTGCCAGCAGCTGGACGGGGTCCGATGAGCAGTTCTTC | CASSWTGSDEQFF
NA | TRBJ1-5 | NA | TRBV10-3 | TGTGCCATCAGTGAGAGACAGGAGTTGCGGGCCCAGCATTTT | CAISERQELRAQHF
NA | TRBJ2-3 | NA | TRBV5-6 | TGTGCCAGCAGCTTGGTGGGGGCGCCAGCCGATACGCAGTATTTT | CASSLVGAPADTQYF
few | TRBJ1-1 | NA | TRBV7-2 | TGTGCCAGCAGCTTCCCAGGGAGGCCCACTGAAGCTTTCTTT | CASSFPGRPTEAFF
NA | TRBJ2-1 | TRBD1 | TRBV7-6 | TGTGCCAGCAGCTTCGGGACAGGGGCCTACAATGAGCAGTTCTTC | CASSFGTGAYNEQFF
NA | TRBJ2-5 | TRBD2 | TRBV10-3 | TGTGCCATCAGTGAAGGGACTAGCGGAACTCAACAAGAGACCCAGTACTTC | CAISEGTSGTQQETQYF
NA | TRBJ1-5 | TRBD1 | TRBV18 | TGTGCCAGCTCACCACGGGGACAGGGGAATCAGCCCCAGCATTTT | CASSPRGQGNQPQHF
NA | TRBJ1-2 | NA | TRBV7-9 | TGTGCCAGCAGCTTAGGCACCAGAGCTAACTATGGCTACCCCTTC | CASSLGTRANYGYPF
NA | TRBJ2-7 | NA | TRBV18 | TGTGCCAGCTCACCAAATAAACAGGGTATCTACGAGCAGTACTTC | CASSPNKQGIYEQYF
NA | TRBJ2-1 | NA | TRBV6-5 | TGTGCCAGCAGTTACATGCAGGGGTACAATGAGCAGTTCTTC | CASSYMQGYNEQFF
NA | TRBJ1-5 | TRBD1 | TRBV7-9 | TGTGCCAGCAGCTTGACAGGGCCGCAGCCCCAGCATTTT | CASSLTGPQPQHF
few | TRBJ1-5 | TRBD1 | TRBV28 | TGTGCCAGCAGTTTGGACAGGGTCTTGAATCAGCCCCAGCATTTT | CASSLDRVLNQPQHF
NA | TRBJ1-1 | NA | TRBV2 | TGTGCCAGCATCCCCCAGGGTAAGAACACTGAAGCTTTCTTT | CASIPQGKNTEAFF
NA | TRBJ1-5 | NA | TRBV5-1 | TGCGCCAGCAGCTTGGGGGTTGACAGTGCCAATCAGCCCCAGCATTTT | CASSLGVDSANQPQHF
once | TRBJ2-5 | TRBD1 | TRBV29-1 | TGCAGCGTTGAACAGGGGGCAGGGGAGACCCAGTACTTC | CSVEQGAGETQYF
once | TRBJ1-5 | NA | TRBV7-2 | TGTGCCAGCAGCCAGACGGGTGGCAATCAGCCCCAGCATTTT | CASSQTGGNQPQHF
NA | TRBJ2-7 | TRBD1 | TRBV11-2 | TGTGCCAGCAGCTTAATGGCGGGACAGGGCTACGAGCAGTACTTC | CASSLMAGQGYEQYF
NA | TRBJ1-2 | TRBD1 | TRBV19 | TGTGCCAGTAGTATAGGGTCAGGGGGCGCGAATGGCTACACCTTC | CASSIGSGGANGYTF
NA | TRBJ2-1 | TRBD2 | TRBV7-3 | TGTGCCAGCAGCTCCCGCGGGGCTAGCGGCTACAATGAGCAGTTCTTC | CASSSRGASGYNEQFF
NA | TRBJ1-3 | TRBD1 | TRBV6-1 | TGTGCCAGCAGTGAAGGCTCAGGGGGGAGGATTGGAAACACCATATATTTT | CASSEGSGGRIGNTIYF
once | TRBJ2-7 | TRBD1 | TRBV10-3 | TGTGCCACCGGGGACAGGGGTACTTATGAGCAGTACTTC | CATGDRGTYEQYF
NA | TRBJ1-3 | NA | TRBV6-1 | TGTGCCAGCAGTGAACCAGGGTCCGGAAACACCATATATTTT | CASSEPGSGNTIYF
NA | TRBJ2-1 | TRBD2 | TRBV7-2 | TGTGCCAGCAGCTTAGAAGTTGGACTAGCCGGTCTAAATGAGCAGTTCTTC | CASSLEVGLAGLNEQFF
NA | TRBJ2-2 | NA | TRBV7-6 | TGTGCCAGCAGCAGTGCGGGGAGAAGTCACACCGGGGAGCTGTTTTTT | CASSSAGRSHTGELFF
NA | TRBJ2-3 | NA | TRBV9 | TGTGCCAGCAGCTCGTGGACAGCGAGCACAGATACGCAGTATTTT | CASSSWTASTDTQYF
NA | TRBJ1-2 | NA | TRBV5-6 | TGTGCCAGCGTCCGGGGGACTAACTATGGCTACACCTTC | CASVRGTNYGYTF
NA | TRBJ1-2 | TRBD1 | TRBV2 | TGTGCCAGCAGTGGGGGACAGGGGAACTATGGCTACACCTTC | CASSGGQGNYGYTF
NA | TRBJ2-2 | TRBD1 | TRBV6-1 | TGTGCCAGCAGAAGACAGGGGGCGCCCCCCGGGGAGCTGTTTTTT | CASRRQGAPPGELFF
NA | TRBJ1-2 | NA | TRBV19 | TGTGCCAGTAGCGGTAGCATTGCGACCTGGGTCGATGGCTACACCTTC | CASSGSIATWVDGYTF
few | TRBJ1-2 | TRBD1 | TRBV6-1 | TGTGCCAGCAGTGAATTTGCAGGGGGGAACTATGGCTACACCTTC | CASSEFAGGNYGYTF
few | TRBJ2-3 | NA | TRBV7-2 | TGTGCCAGCAGCTTAGAGGGGGCAGATACGCAGTATTTT | CASSLEGADTQYF